These T cell receptor beta chains were read from a single sample in a study of blood T cells in healthy people across ages. In TCRdb, the 5' RACE reads were re-called with MiXCR into one record per CDR3 protein. The sample has over a million distinct CDR3 sequences, roughly two fifths seen once. Sequenced input: blood. The receptors were sampled from a woman younger than 35 in good health. Each CDR3 is given with its conserved first and last residue. The order of the fields is D gene, V gene, clone size, J gene, CDR3 DNA, CDR3 protein. D genes are given only for firm matches. The size field is filled for only some rows; it gives once, few, many or a size class.

D gene: TRBD2
V gene: TRBV20-1
clone size: -
J gene: TRBJ2-3
CDR3 DNA: TGCAGTGCTAGACTTCCAATCGGGACTAGCGGGAGAGTTGACGGGACAGATACGCAGTATTTT
CDR3 protein: CSARLPIGTSGRVDGTDTQYF

D gene: TRBD1
V gene: TRBV6-1
clone size: few
J gene: TRBJ1-2
CDR3 DNA: TGTGCCAGCAGTGAAGCGTGGACAGGGGAAGAGGGCTACACCTTC
CDR3 protein: CASSEAWTGEEGYTF

D gene: -
V gene: TRBV7-2
clone size: -
J gene: TRBJ2-1
CDR3 DNA: TGTGCCAGCAGCTTTGCCGGGACGATGAGCAATGAGCAGTTCTTC
CDR3 protein: CASSFAGTMSNEQFF

D gene: -
V gene: TRBV7-9
clone size: -
J gene: TRBJ2-7
CDR3 DNA: TGTGCCAGCAGCTTAGGGGTGCACGTGGGCCAACGCTACGAGCAGTACTTC
CDR3 protein: CASSLGVHVGQRYEQYF

D gene: -
V gene: TRBV12-3/TRBV12-4
clone size: -
J gene: TRBJ2-3
CDR3 DNA: TGTGCCAGCAGTTCGGTTCTCACTAGCACAGATACGCAGTATTTT
CDR3 protein: CASSSVLTSTDTQYF

D gene: -
V gene: TRBV14
clone size: few
J gene: TRBJ2-7
CDR3 DNA: TGTGCCAGCAGCCCACCAGGAAGTCTAACCTACGAGCAGTACTTC
CDR3 protein: CASSPPGSLTYEQYF

D gene: TRBD2
V gene: TRBV20-1
clone size: -
J gene: TRBJ2-3
CDR3 DNA: TGCAGTGCTAGAGATCTAGCGGGAGGTCGCGCAGAGACGCAGTATTTT
CDR3 protein: CSARDLAGGRAETQYF

D gene: TRBD2
V gene: TRBV7-2
clone size: many
J gene: TRBJ2-3
CDR3 DNA: TGTGCCAGCAGCATTGGGACTAGCGCACAGGTTACGCAGTATTTT
CDR3 protein: CASSIGTSAQVTQYF

D gene: -
V gene: TRBV27
clone size: -
J gene: TRBJ2-7
CDR3 DNA: TGTGCCAGCAGTTTATTCCCCGGGGAGTACTCCTACGAGCAGTACTTC
CDR3 protein: CASSLFPGEYSYEQYF

D gene: -
V gene: TRBV7-9
clone size: -
J gene: TRBJ1-6
CDR3 DNA: TGTGCCAGCAGCGCTACAGGGATCGGTTCACCCCTCCACTTT
CDR3 protein: CASSATGIGSPLHF

D gene: -
V gene: TRBV12-3/TRBV12-4
clone size: -
J gene: TRBJ2-3
CDR3 DNA: TGTGCCAGCAGTTTATTGACCAGGGGCGCCGGAGATACGCAGTATTTT
CDR3 protein: CASSLLTRGAGDTQYF

D gene: -
V gene: TRBV5-6
clone size: -
J gene: TRBJ2-5
CDR3 DNA: TGTGCCAGCAGCAGACGCAGGGCTCCACAAGAGACCCAGTACTTC
CDR3 protein: CASSRRRAPQETQYF

D gene: -
V gene: TRBV18
clone size: few
J gene: TRBJ2-7
CDR3 DNA: TGTGCCAGCTCACCACCGAGCGGGTCCTACGAGCAGTACTTC
CDR3 protein: CASSPPSGSYEQYF

D gene: -
V gene: TRBV5-1
clone size: -
J gene: TRBJ2-2
CDR3 DNA: TGCGCCAGCAGCCAGGGTCAAGTTGGGACCGGGGAGCTGTTTTTT
CDR3 protein: CASSQGQVGTGELFF

D gene: -
V gene: TRBV10-3
clone size: many
J gene: TRBJ2-5
CDR3 DNA: TGTGCCATCAGTGGAGGGGGAGAGACCCAGTACTTC
CDR3 protein: CAISGGGETQYF

D gene: -
V gene: TRBV10-3
clone size: -
J gene: TRBJ2-2
CDR3 DNA: TGTGCCATCAGTGAGCACCCAAACACCGGGGAGCTGTTTTTT
CDR3 protein: CAISEHPNTGELFF

D gene: -
V gene: TRBV12-3/TRBV12-4
clone size: -
J gene: TRBJ1-6
CDR3 DNA: TGTGCCAGCAGTTTTTCTACACCGGTTAATTCACCCCTCCACTTT
CDR3 protein: CASSFSTPVNSPLHF

D gene: -
V gene: TRBV5-1
clone size: -
J gene: TRBJ1-2
CDR3 DNA: TGCGCCAGCAGGGGCGCCCAGGCCGGCTACACCTTC
CDR3 protein: CASRGAQAGYTF

D gene: -
V gene: TRBV6-5
clone size: -
J gene: TRBJ1-2
CDR3 DNA: TGTGCCAGCAAATTGACAGGCTCCTTAGCTAACTGTGGCTACACCTTC
CDR3 protein: CASKLTGSLANCGYTF

D gene: TRBD2
V gene: TRBV7-2
clone size: few
J gene: TRBJ2-5
CDR3 DNA: TGTGCCAGCAGCCGCTATAGCGGGAGCCAAGAGACCCAGTACTTC
CDR3 protein: CASSRYSGSQETQYF

D gene: TRBD2
V gene: TRBV11-3
clone size: -
J gene: TRBJ2-2
CDR3 DNA: TGTGCCAGCAGCTTAGGGACTAGCAGCGGGGAGCTGTTTTTT
CDR3 protein: CASSLGTSSGELFF

D gene: -
V gene: TRBV20-1
clone size: many
J gene: TRBJ2-5
CDR3 DNA: TGCAGTGCCAGTAGGGGGCAAGAGACCCAGTACTTC
CDR3 protein: CSASRGQETQYF

D gene: TRBD2
V gene: TRBV6-5
clone size: -
J gene: TRBJ2-3
CDR3 DNA: TGTGCCAGCAGTTACTTGAGACTAGCGGGGGCCCGCGGCGAGCCAGATACGCAGTATTTT
CDR3 protein: CASSYLRLAGARGEPDTQYF

D gene: -
V gene: TRBV20-1
clone size: few
J gene: TRBJ2-7
CDR3 DNA: TGCAGTGCTAGAGATCATCGGGTAGGCGGGGCCTACGAGCAGTACTTC
CDR3 protein: CSARDHRVGGAYEQYF

D gene: -
V gene: TRBV10-3
clone size: few
J gene: TRBJ1-2
CDR3 DNA: TGTGCCATCAGTGCCTTGCCGCCACAGGCGCTAGCTAACTATGGCTACACCTTC
CDR3 protein: CAISALPPQALANYGYTF

D gene: TRBD2
V gene: TRBV4-3
clone size: -
J gene: TRBJ2-1
CDR3 DNA: TGCGCCAGCAGCCCTGGGGTACTAGCGGGAGCCATCAATGAGCAGTTCTTC
CDR3 protein: CASSPGVLAGAINEQFF

D gene: TRBD2
V gene: TRBV14
clone size: -
J gene: TRBJ2-1
CDR3 DNA: TGTGCCAGCAGCCGCCGGACTAGCGGGATGATGCCGAGGTCCTACAATGAGCAGTTCTTC
CDR3 protein: CASSRRTSGMMPRSYNEQFF

D gene: -
V gene: TRBV7-2
clone size: many
J gene: TRBJ2-5
CDR3 DNA: TGTGCCAGCAGCCGAAATAGAATTGCAGCAGAGACCCAGTACTTC
CDR3 protein: CASSRNRIAAETQYF

D gene: TRBD1
V gene: TRBV7-9
clone size: -
J gene: TRBJ2-3
CDR3 DNA: TGTGCCAGCAGTACCGGGACAGGTAACACAGATACGCAGTATTTT
CDR3 protein: CASSTGTGNTDTQYF

D gene: -
V gene: TRBV16
clone size: -
J gene: TRBJ1-2
CDR3 DNA: TGTGCCAGCAGCCAATCCACGTTAGCTAACTATGGCTACACCTTC
CDR3 protein: CASSQSTLANYGYTF

D gene: TRBD1
V gene: TRBV6-6
clone size: -
J gene: TRBJ1-2
CDR3 DNA: TGTGCCAGCAGTTCCTGGGACAGGGGGTATGATGGCTACACCTTC
CDR3 protein: CASSSWDRGYDGYTF

D gene: -
V gene: TRBV9
clone size: -
J gene: TRBJ2-5
CDR3 DNA: TGTGCCAGCAGCGGACTACGCCAAGAGACCCAGTACTTC
CDR3 protein: CASSGLRQETQYF

D gene: TRBD1
V gene: TRBV29-1
clone size: -
J gene: TRBJ2-5
CDR3 DNA: TGCAGCTCAGCCGGGACAGGGGAGGAGACCCAGTACTTC
CDR3 protein: CSSAGTGEETQYF

D gene: -
V gene: TRBV27
clone size: -
J gene: TRBJ2-7
CDR3 DNA: TGTGCCAGCAGTTTAAAATTTCCGGTCTCCTACGAGCAGTACTTC
CDR3 protein: CASSLKFPVSYEQYF

D gene: -
V gene: TRBV15
clone size: -
J gene: TRBJ2-5
CDR3 DNA: TGTGCCACCAGCAGAGTAACAGATGGAGGCGAAGAGACCCAGTACTTC
CDR3 protein: CATSRVTDGGEETQYF

D gene: -
V gene: TRBV6-7
clone size: -
J gene: TRBJ1-2
CDR3 DNA: TGTGCCAGCAGTTACCGAGCGGGACACCTAAACTACGGCTACACCTTC
CDR3 protein: CASSYRAGHLNYGYTF

D gene: -
V gene: TRBV6-1
clone size: -
J gene: TRBJ2-3
CDR3 DNA: TGTGCCAGCGGGGCGGCGGTGAGCACAGATACGCAGTATTTT
CDR3 protein: CASGAAVSTDTQYF

D gene: -
V gene: TRBV20-1
clone size: -
J gene: TRBJ2-7
CDR3 DNA: TGCAGTGCTTCCCGGAACGTCTACGAGCAGTACTTC
CDR3 protein: CSASRNVYEQYF

D gene: TRBD2
V gene: TRBV2
clone size: -
J gene: TRBJ2-1
CDR3 DNA: TGTGCCAGCAGTGGATGGGTGACTAGCGGTGAGAGGTTCTTC
CDR3 protein: CASSGWVTSGERFF

D gene: -
V gene: TRBV28
clone size: -
J gene: TRBJ2-7
CDR3 DNA: TGTGCCAGCAGTTTAAGAGGGGCAAGGTCGGTCGAGCAGTACTTC
CDR3 protein: CASSLRGARSVEQYF

D gene: -
V gene: TRBV14
clone size: few
J gene: TRBJ1-5
CDR3 DNA: TGTGCCAGCAGCTCAGATCCGGCCCCCAAAGGGGTCAGCAATCAGCCCCAGCATTTT
CDR3 protein: CASSSDPAPKGVSNQPQHF

D gene: TRBD2
V gene: TRBV12-5
clone size: few
J gene: TRBJ2-1
CDR3 DNA: TGTGCTAGTGGTTTGGTACTGAGGGGACTAGCGGCTGACAATGAGCAGTTCTTC
CDR3 protein: CASGLVLRGLAADNEQFF

D gene: -
V gene: TRBV4-3
clone size: -
J gene: TRBJ2-5
CDR3 DNA: TGCGCCAGCAGCCAATTTGCAGCCCCGGGGTTAGAGACCCAGTACTTC
CDR3 protein: CASSQFAAPGLETQYF

D gene: -
V gene: TRBV18
clone size: -
J gene: TRBJ2-3
CDR3 DNA: TGTGCCAGCTCACCATGGGTTGGAACAGATACGCAGTATTTT
CDR3 protein: CASSPWVGTDTQYF

D gene: TRBD2
V gene: TRBV6-2/TRBV6-3
clone size: -
J gene: TRBJ2-1
CDR3 DNA: TGTGCCAGCGGTACTCCTAGCGGGGGGGCTAATGAGCAGTTCTTC
CDR3 protein: CASGTPSGGANEQFF

D gene: -
V gene: TRBV7-2
clone size: few
J gene: TRBJ2-7
CDR3 DNA: TGTGCCAGCAGCTTAATGAGGTTCCACGAGCAGTACTTC
CDR3 protein: CASSLMRFHEQYF

D gene: -
V gene: TRBV29-1
clone size: few
J gene: TRBJ1-2
CDR3 DNA: TGCAGCGTTGAAGAAGTTCTAGGACAGAACTATGGCTACACCTTC
CDR3 protein: CSVEEVLGQNYGYTF

D gene: -
V gene: TRBV3-1
clone size: -
J gene: TRBJ2-2
CDR3 DNA: TGTGCCAGCAGCACCCCTCTTTACACCGGGGAGCTGTTTTTT
CDR3 protein: CASSTPLYTGELFF

D gene: -
V gene: TRBV21-1
clone size: -
J gene: TRBJ2-7
CDR3 DNA: TGTGCCAGCAGCAGCGATGGAGGGACACCCTCCTACGAGCAGTACTTC
CDR3 protein: CASSSDGGTPSYEQYF

D gene: -
V gene: TRBV6-5
clone size: -
J gene: TRBJ2-5
CDR3 DNA: TGTGCCAGCAGTTACGCGAGTCAGGAGCAAGAGACCCAGTACTTC
CDR3 protein: CASSYASQEQETQYF

D gene: TRBD2
V gene: TRBV7-2
clone size: -
J gene: TRBJ2-7
CDR3 DNA: TGTGCCAGTAACGAAGGGACTAGTTTGGGCAATGAGCAGTACTTC
CDR3 protein: CASNEGTSLGNEQYF

D gene: -
V gene: TRBV7-6
clone size: -
J gene: TRBJ2-5
CDR3 DNA: TGTGCCAGCAGCTTGCATGAGCACCAAGAGACCCAGTACTTC
CDR3 protein: CASSLHEHQETQYF

D gene: -
V gene: TRBV20-1
clone size: -
J gene: TRBJ1-1
CDR3 DNA: TGCAGTGCTAGCGAGGGCAACAGCCACACTGAAGCTTTCTTT
CDR3 protein: CSASEGNSHTEAFF

D gene: TRBD2
V gene: TRBV3-1
clone size: -
J gene: TRBJ2-7
CDR3 DNA: TGTGCCAGCAGCCAAGATCAAGGAATAGCGGGAACCTACGAGCAGTACTTC
CDR3 protein: CASSQDQGIAGTYEQYF

D gene: TRBD1
V gene: TRBV20-1
clone size: -
J gene: TRBJ1-1
CDR3 DNA: TGCAGTGTTGAACAGGGGGCTTTGTACACTGAAGCTTTCTTT
CDR3 protein: CSVEQGALYTEAFF

D gene: -
V gene: TRBV29-1
clone size: few
J gene: TRBJ1-1
CDR3 DNA: TGCAGCGTTGAAGATCGAGGGATGAACACTGAAGCTTTCTTT
CDR3 protein: CSVEDRGMNTEAFF

D gene: -
V gene: TRBV15
clone size: few
J gene: TRBJ1-2
CDR3 DNA: TGTGCCACCAGCAGAGTGGGAACAGGCTATGGCTACACCTTC
CDR3 protein: CATSRVGTGYGYTF